This TCR beta chain stems from a study of chemoradiotherapy in HPV16-positive cancers. Regarding this clone: The antigen is not known.

The assay was immunoSEQ multiplex PCR, and TCRdb's table has in-frame clones only and misses some. The profile shows more than 9,500 clones, around 73% of them singletons. The CDR3 spans 15 residues. Trimming removed 4 bases at V and 6 bases at J, with 18 bases between. CDR1 is SGHRS, CDR2 YFSETQ, per germline. Study conclusions and caveats: In HPV16-positive patients, HPV-responsive T-cell expansion tracked better recurrence-free survival.

The sample here was taken from a patient who underwent chemoradiotherapy. The V call is TRBV5-1, the J call TRBJ2-3; D gene unclear. This TCR came from a human donor with HPV-associated anogenital cancer. The DNA of the CDR3 is TGCGCCAGCAGCGACATCGGTGTTGGGTTGGATACGCAGTATTTT. Its protein product is CASSDIGVGLDTQYF.